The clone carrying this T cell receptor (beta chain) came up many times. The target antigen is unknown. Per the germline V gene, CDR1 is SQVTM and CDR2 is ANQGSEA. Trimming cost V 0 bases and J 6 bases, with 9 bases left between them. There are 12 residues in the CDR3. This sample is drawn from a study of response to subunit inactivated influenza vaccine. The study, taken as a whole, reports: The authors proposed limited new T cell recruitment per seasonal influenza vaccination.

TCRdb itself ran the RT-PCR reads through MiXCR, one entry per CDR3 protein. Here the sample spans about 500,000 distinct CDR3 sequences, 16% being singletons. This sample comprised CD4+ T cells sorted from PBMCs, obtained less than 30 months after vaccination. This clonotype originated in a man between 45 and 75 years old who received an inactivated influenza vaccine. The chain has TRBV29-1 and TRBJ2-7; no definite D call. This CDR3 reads CSVEDGKSEQYF. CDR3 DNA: TGCAGCGTTGAAGATGGTAAGAGCGAGCAGTACTTC.